These 7 T cell receptor beta chains originate from one sample sequenced in a study of blood T cell repertoires in COVID-19. The method was immunoSEQ multiplex PCR; TCRdb's version includes in-frame clones alone and lacks a portion of them. The sample records 97,000 or so clones, just under 95% being singletons. Sequencing was done on a sample of peripheral blood. The receptors originated from a woman in her forties or fifties with COVID-19, enrolled during active disease.

The chain carries TRBV7-8 and TRBJ1-2; TRBD1 is a possible D gene (5 bases). Trimming took 2 bases from V and 7 from J, leaving 11 bases between them. The CDR3 totals 13 residues. Germline V lookup: CDR1 SGHVS, CDR2 FQNEAQ. The CDR3 DNA sequence: TGTGCCAGCAGCTTATGGGGCCAGAGTGGCTACACCTTC. Residues: CASSLWGQSGYTF.

The gene calls are TRBV20-1 and TRBJ1-2; D gene unclear. Trimming pared 2 bases from V and 8 bases from J, leaving 9 bases between. Germline-derived CDR1 and CDR2 are DFQATT and SNEGSKA (reference sequence). The CDR3 runs to 11 residues. The CDR3 region has the DNA TGCAGTGCTAGAAACAGAAAGGGCTACACCTTC. It yields the protein CSARNRKGYTF.

This chain connects TRBV19 to TRBJ2-2; D remains ambiguous. V lost 4 bases and J 2 bases, leaving 14 bases between the germline ends. This CDR3 contains 16 residues. Per the germline V gene, CDR1 is LNHDA and CDR2 is SQIVND (reference sequence). The CDR3 loop is CASSRPSGPNTGELFF. As DNA, the CDR3 is TGTGCCAGTAGTAGGCCCTCAGGTCCAAACACCGGGGAGCTGTTTTTT.

The gene calls are TRBV6-5 and TRBJ1-5, with 9 bases lining up with TRBD1. The CDR3 is 13 residues long. The V gene's germline CDR1 is MNHEY and CDR2 SVGAGI. J gave up 6 bases and V 5 bases, and 2 bases lay outside the gene matches. The CDR3 protein is CASSHRGLQPQHF. The CDR3 DNA follows: TGTGCCAGCAGTCACAGGGGGCTTCAGCCCCAGCATTTT.

The chain has TRBV12-3 or TRBV12-4 and TRBJ1-1, with no clear D. V was shortened by 6 bases and J by 5 bases, with 13 bases between the two germline ends. This CDR3 comprises 13 residues. CDR3 DNA sequence: TGTGCCAGCAGGTCGGGTGGAAGGACTGAAGCTTTCTTT. Residues: CASRSGGRTEAFF.

The chain recombines TRBV28 with TRBJ1-3; tentative D call: TRBD1 (5 bases). Trimming cost V 4 bases and J 1 base, with 8 bases left between them. This CDR3 is 14 amino acids long. Germline loops: CDR1 MDHEN, CDR2 SYDVKM. As DNA, the CDR3 is TGTGCCAGCAGTTCTTCAGGGTCTGGAAACACCATATATTTT. Translation: CASSSSGSGNTIYF.

The chain combines TRBV2 with TRBJ2-3; TRBD2 matches at 8 bases. This CDR3 has 18 amino acids. Germline CDR1 SNHLY, CDR2 FYNNEI. With 0 bases clipped from V and 2 bases from J, the junction kept 10 bases outside the gene matches. The CDR3 region is CASSEARAWRGATDTQYF. CDR3 sequence (DNA): TGTGCCAGCAGTGAAGCGCGCGCCTGGCGGGGGGCCACAGATACGCAGTATTTT.